The next 25 T cell receptor beta chains were all read from a single sample in a study of blood T cell repertoires in COVID-19. Profiled with immunoSEQ multiplex PCR; TCRdb holds only in-frame clones, not every one. The table includes approximately 240,000 clones, 70% to 85% detected once. The specimen sequenced was peripheral blood. The receptors were gathered from an elderly woman with active or convalescent COVID-19.

The chain links TRBV3-1 (or the pseudogene TRBV3-2) to TRBJ1-6; TRBD1 matches at 9 bases. The V gene end was trimmed by 5 bases and the J gene end by 9 bases; junction bases not matched to a gene: 5. CDR1 LGHDT and CDR2 YNNKEL come from the germline V gene (reference sequence). The CDR3 consists of 14 residues. The CDR3 protein is CASSFRDRVSPLHF. CDR3 bases: TGTGCCAGCAGCTTCCGGGACAGGGTTTCACCCCTCCACTTT.

The chain carries TRBV5-1 and TRBJ1-1; D unresolved. The germline gives CDR1 SGHRS, CDR2 YFSETQ. The CDR3 totals 14 residues. V lost 4 bases and J 2 bases, leaving 12 bases between the germline ends. CDR3 loop: CASSKQPFNTEAFF. The CDR3 DNA reads TGCGCCAGCAGCAAACAGCCGTTCAACACTGAAGCTTTCTTT.

This clone appeared a few times. V gene TRBV27 combines with J gene TRBJ2-7, with 12 bases fitting TRBD2. V gave up 8 bases and J gave up 4 bases; unmatched junction bases: 9. Germline V CDR1 and CDR2: MNHEY, SMNVEV (reference sequence). The CDR3 runs to 15 residues. In DNA form, the CDR3 reads TGTGCCAGCTGGCTAGCGGGAGGGCTAATATACGAGCAGTACTTC. Translated: CASWLAGGLIYEQYF.

This clone was seen a few times. The V call is TRBV12-3 or TRBV12-4, the J call TRBJ1-2; no clear D. The CDR3 sequence is 12 residues long. Trimming took off 4 bases at V and 8 bases at J, with 11 bases between the two ends. The DNA for the CDR3 is TGTGCCAGCAGTTACAGTATAAGGGGCTACACCTTC. Translation gives CASSYSIRGYTF.

The V and J genes are TRBV15 and TRBJ1-3; no reliable D call. The germline V gene has CDR1 LNHNV and CDR2 YYDKDF (reference sequence). The V and J ends lost 1 base and 8 bases respectively, with 15 bases between them. There are 15 residues in the CDR3. As DNA, the CDR3 is TGTGCCACCAGCAGAGGGATTGCAGGCCCGGACACCATATATTTT. This sequence encodes CATSRGIAGPDTIYF. The variable domain in full, completed from reference TRBV15 and TRBJ1-3, reads DAMVIQNPRYQVTQFGKPVTLSCSQTLNHNVMYWYQQKSSQAPKLLFHYYDKDFNNEADTPDNFQSRRPNTSFCFLDIRSPGLGDTAMYLCATSRGIAGPDTIYFGEGSWLTVV.

This chain joins TRBV6-1 and TRBJ1-6; no firm D call. Germline assignment: CDR1 MNHNS and CDR2 SASEGT. The ends were cut back, 2 bases at V and 4 bases at J, with 6 bases in the middle. CDR3 size: 14 residues. In nucleotides, the CDR3 is TGTGCCAGCAGTGAAATCCTATATAATTCACCCCTCCACTTT. Protein: CASSEILYNSPLHF.

In this sample, this clone turned up once. This sequence joins TRBV2 and TRBJ1-5; D gene uncertain. This CDR3 has 14 amino acids. Germline CDR1 and CDR2: SNHLY and FYNNEI. Trimming took 3 bases from V and 0 from J, leaving 6 bases between them. The CDR3: CASSDSTSNQPQHF. The CDR3 bases are TGTGCCAGCAGTGACAGTACTAGCAATCAGCCCCAGCATTTT.

The J gene is TRBJ1-5, the V gene TRBV29-1; unclear D gene. The CDR3 length is 13 residues. The V end lost 4 bases, the J end lost 3 bases, and 10 bases lay between the germline ends. Germline V gives CDR1 SQVTM, CDR2 ANQGSEA. CDR3: CSVGRAANQPQHF. The CDR3 DNA reads TGCAGCGTTGGGAGGGCCGCCAATCAGCCCCAGCATTTT.

The V and J genes are TRBV18 and TRBJ1-1; weak D call: TRBD1 (6 bases). V lost 3 bases to trimming and J lost 5 bases, with 10 bases between them. Germline assignment: CDR1 KGHSH and CDR2 LQKENI. The CDR3 is 13 residues long. CDR3 sequence reads: CASSPDGQTEAFF. In DNA form, the CDR3 reads TGTGCCAGCTCACCCGACGGACAGACTGAAGCTTTCTTT.

The CDR3: CASSLYRGGDTGELFF. CDR3 in DNA: TGTGCCAGCAGCTTGTACAGGGGCGGCGACACCGGGGAGCTGTTTTTT. V gene TRBV5-4 combines with J gene TRBJ2-2; the match to TRBD1 covers 7 bases. In germline, CDR1 is SGHNT, CDR2 YYREEE (reference sequence). The junction had 6 bases not matched to a gene; V was cut back by 1 base and J by 3 bases. This CDR3 spans 16 amino acids.

This chain joins TRBV2 and TRBJ1-4; no definite D call. V gave up 4 bases and J gave up 6 bases, with 9 bases separating them. The CDR3 has 13 residues. The germline V gene has CDR1 SNHLY and CDR2 FYNNEI. CDR3 DNA: TGTGCCAGCAGTGGAGATCGGTATGAAAAACTGTTTTTT. It codes for CASSGDRYEKLFF.

The rearrangement links TRBV7-6 to TRBJ2-5, with 12 bases that match TRBD2. Trimming took 2 bases from V and 4 from J; bases not matched to a gene: 5. Germline lookup yields CDR1 SGHVS and CDR2 FNYEAQ. This CDR3 is built from 16 residues. In DNA, the CDR3 is TGTGCCAGCAGCTTATTGACTAGCGGGAGAGGAGAGACCCAGTACTTC. As protein: CASSLLTSGRGETQYF.

As to this clone: This CDR3 is also generated by other DNA sequences in the sample. This chain links TRBV9 with TRBJ1-1; tentatively, D is TRBD1 (6 bases). The CDR3 has 14 residues. The germline gives CDR1 SGDLS, CDR2 YYNGEE. Trimming removed 4 bases from V and 0 bases from J, with 10 bases in between. CDR3 in amino acids: CASSLTGMNTEAFF. CDR3 in DNA: TGTGCCAGCAGCCTAACAGGGATGAACACTGAAGCTTTCTTT. Full variable domain (outside the CDR3, taken from reference TRBV9 and TRBJ1-1): DSGVTQTPKHLITATGQRVTLRCSPRSGDLSVYWYQQSLDQGLQFLIQYYNGEERAKGNILERFSAQQFPDLHSELNLSSLELGDSALYFCASSLTGMNTEAFFGQGTRLTVV.

This chain joins TRBV9 and TRBJ1-1; D may be TRBD1 (6 bases). Deletions cut 6 bases from V and 5 bases from J, with 17 bases between. CDR3 length: 14 residues. Germline CDR1 reads SGDLS; CDR2 reads YYNGEE. The CDR3 DNA sequence: TGTGCCAGCACCGCGCTACAGGGAAGTACTGAAGCTTTCTTT. It yields the protein CASTALQGSTEAFF. Using reference TRBV9 and TRBJ1-1 for the parts outside the CDR3, the full variable domain is DSGVTQTPKHLITATGQRVTLRCSPRSGDLSVYWYQQSLDQGLQFLIQYYNGEERAKGNILERFSAQQFPDLHSELNLSSLELGDSALYFCASTALQGSTEAFFGQGTRLTVV.

The V gene is TRBV6-5, the J gene TRBJ1-5; no reliable D call. Trimming cost V 6 bases and J 5 bases, with 8 bases left between them. CDR3 length equals 12 residues. The germline V gene encodes CDR1 MNHEY and CDR2 SVGAGI. In nucleotides, the CDR3 is TGTGCCAGCAGGACGGGAGATCAGCCCCAGCATTTT. It is translated as CASRTGDQPQHF.

This clone showed up just once. The chain employs TRBV5-4 and TRBJ2-5; TRBD2 aligns across 11 bases. The CDR3 length is 18 residues. J was trimmed by 1 base and V by 0 bases; bases with no gene match: 8. In germline, CDR1 is SGHNT, CDR2 YYREEE (reference sequence). Here the CDR3 reads CASSLGPSGGTFQETQYF. CDR3 in DNA: TGTGCCAGCAGCTTGGGGCCTAGCGGGGGGACATTCCAAGAGACCCAGTACTTC.

This clone was picked up one time. The V and J genes are TRBV29-1 and TRBJ2-2, with D tentatively TRBD2 (5 bases). From germline, CDR1 is SQVTM and CDR2 ANQGSEA. The CDR3 is 12 residues long. V lost 4 bases to trimming and J lost 13 bases, with 16 bases between them. The CDR3 loop is CSVASGPGGLFF. In DNA form, the CDR3 reads TGCAGCGTTGCCAGCGGACCGGGTGGGCTGTTTTTT.

This clone appeared once. The V call is TRBV28, the J call TRBJ1-1, with D hard to call. CDR1 and CDR2 from the germline V gene are MDHEN and SYDVKM. This CDR3 contains 12 residues. The V end was cut by 7 bases, the J end by 7 bases, with 13 bases between. The CDR3 sequence is CASTSLGFEAFF. CDR3 coding DNA: TGTGCCAGCACCAGCCTCGGGTTTGAAGCTTTCTTT. Drawing the rest from reference TRBV28 and TRBJ1-1, the complete variable domain is DVKVTQSSRYLVKRTGEKVFLECVQDMDHENMFWYRQDPGLGLRLIYFSYDVKMKEKGDIPEGYSVSREKKERFSLILESASTNQTSMYLCASTSLGFEAFFGQGTRLTVV.

The V and J genes are TRBV24-1 and TRBJ1-1; the match to TRBD1 covers 9 bases. Unmatched junction bases numbered 5, after V lost 3 bases and J lost 10 bases. There are 13 residues in the CDR3. Germline lookup yields CDR1 KGHDR and CDR2 SFDVKD. DNA for the CDR3: TGTGCCACCAGTGATAGGGACAGGGAGGGAGCTTTCTTT. Translating it yields CATSDRDREGAFF.

The genes are TRBV7-2 and TRBJ2-3, with TRBD2 matching 8 bases. This CDR3 is built from 16 residues. V dropped 3 bases and J dropped 3; count of bases not matched to a gene: 8. The germline V gene encodes CDR1 SGHTA and CDR2 FQGNSA. The CDR3 region has the DNA TGTGCCAGCAGCTTCGCGGGGGGCAGGGGTACAGATACGCAGTATTTT. Residues: CASSFAGGRGTDTQYF.

The chain combines TRBV7-8 with TRBJ1-6; no firm D call. The CDR3 runs 13 residues. With 8 bases removed from V and 10 bases from J, the gap between germline ends came to 15 bases. Per germline, CDR1 SGHVS and CDR2 FQNEAQ. Here the CDR3 reads CASRTGVRSPLHF. CDR3 DNA sequence: TGTGCCAGCCGAACCGGGGTCCGGTCACCCCTCCACTTT. The full variable domain, with the rest looked up from reference TRBV7-8 and TRBJ1-6, is GAGVSQSPRYKVAKRGQDVALRCDPISGHVSLFWYQQALGQGPEFLTYFQNEAQLDKSGLPSDRFFAERPEGSVSTLKIQRTQQEDSAVYLCASRTGVRSPLHFGNGTRLTVT.

This chain uses TRBV5-1 with TRBJ1-1, with 9 bases matching TRBD1. V lost 7 bases to trimming and J lost 3 bases; unmatched junction nucleotides: 10. Germline V gives CDR1 SGHRS, CDR2 YFSETQ. The length of the CDR3 is 15 residues. The CDR3 region has the DNA TGCGCCAGCCGCGACCTAAGGACAGGGGACACTGAAGCTTTCTTT. Translation gives CASRDLRTGDTEAFF.

The V gene is TRBV7-9, the J gene TRBJ2-7; tentative D call: TRBD2 (6 bases). CDR1 SEHNR and CDR2 FQNEAQ come from the germline V gene (reference sequence). The CDR3 runs to 14 residues. Trimming removed 6 bases from V and 0 bases from J, with 12 bases in between. This CDR3 reads CASRSGLSSYEQYF. DNA for the CDR3: TGTGCCAGCAGGTCCGGACTAAGCTCCTACGAGCAGTACTTC.

In nucleotides, the CDR3 is TGCGCCAGCAGGAGAGACGGACAGGGTGTGTACAATGAGCAGTTCTTC. Its protein product is CASRRDGQGVYNEQFF. J is TRBJ2-1 and V is TRBV5-1, with 8 bases aligning to TRBD1. This CDR3 has 16 residues. Trimming cost V 5 bases and J 4 bases; bases outside gene matches: 11. Germline CDR1 and CDR2: SGHRS and YFSETQ.

This sequence joins TRBV5-6 and TRBJ1-4, with D possibly being TRBD1 (5 bases). The V gene's germline CDR1 is SGHDT and CDR2 YYEEEE. V lost 4 bases, J lost 3 bases, and 13 bases lay in between. This CDR3 is built from 15 residues. CDR3 residues: CASSRLDRSNEKLFF. The CDR3, as DNA: TGTGCCAGCAGCAGACTCGACAGATCTAATGAAAAACTGTTTTTT.